These 14 T cell receptor beta chains share one sample of origin, sequenced in a study of cytomegalovirus exposure and HLA in healthy donors (dated by TCRdb to about 2017). The library relied on the immunoSEQ multiplex PCR assay. The multiplex PCR relied on a mix of 60 forward primers for TCR Vbeta segments and 13 reverse primers for TCR Jbeta segments. TCRdb took over this immuneACCESS table, retaining in-frame rearrangements with V and J assigned. Such tables are incomplete; in checked studies, under half of the missing clones stem from an unresolved V gene, and the remainder is unexplained. The table for this sample shows tens of thousands of clones. Around 0.6% of the sample is held by the ten biggest clonotypes. The sample consisted of PBMCs. The receptors stem from a man aged 45-65 years in good health and CMV-seronegative.

CDR3 in DNA: TGCGCCAGCAGCGGCCGGGACTCACCATACAATGAGCAGTTCTTC. It translates to CASSGRDSPYNEQFF. V gene TRBV4-3 combines with J gene TRBJ2-1; maybe TRBD2 (6 bases). The germline V gene encodes CDR1 LGHNA and CDR2 YSLEER. Trimming took off 5 bases at V and 4 bases at J, with 15 bases between the two ends. CDR3 length: 15 residues.

The gene calls are TRBV10-3 and TRBJ1-1; D possibly corresponds to TRBD1 (6 bases). The CDR3 length is 14 residues. The V end was cut by 10 bases, the J end by 4 bases, with 19 bases between. Germline V gene lookup returns CDR1 ENHRY and CDR2 SYGVKD. In nucleotides, the CDR3 is TGTGCCACCCGACGTAACAGGGACGGCACTGAAGCTTTCTTT. Translation gives CATRRNRDGTEAFF.

The V and J genes are TRBV9 and TRBJ2-1; 8 nucleotides line up with TRBD1. The V segment lost 7 bases and the J segment 7 bases; nucleotides outside the gene matches: 10. The CDR3 consists of 14 residues. Per germline, CDR1 SGDLS and CDR2 YYNGEE. CDR3: CASGQGLSFNEQFF. The CDR3 DNA follows: TGTGCCAGCGGACAGGGCCTCTCTTTTAATGAGCAGTTCTTC.

The V and J genes are TRBV4-2 and TRBJ1-4; maybe TRBD1 (6 bases). Germline-derived CDR1 and CDR2 are LGHNA and YNFKEQ. This CDR3 comprises 15 residues. Trimming took 4 bases from V and 3 from J, leaving 12 bases between them. The CDR3 DNA follows: TGTGCCAGCAGCCTCAGCGGGACACCTAATGAAAAACTGTTTTTT. Amino acid sequence: CASSLSGTPNEKLFF.

V and J are TRBV11-2 and TRBJ2-7; a weak D match, TRBD1 (6 bases). With 5 bases removed from V and 5 bases from J, the gap between germline ends came to 13 bases. The CDR3 has 13 residues. Looked up from germline, CDR1 is SGHAT and CDR2 is FQNNGV. Here the CDR3 reads CASSLTGFDEQYF. The CDR3 DNA follows: TGTGCCAGCAGCCTAACAGGGTTCGACGAGCAGTACTTC.

The chain recombines TRBV4-1 with TRBJ1-5, with a possible D match to TRBD1 (6 bases). Germline V CDR1 and CDR2: MGHRA, YSYEKL. V was clipped by 0 bases and J by 1 base, with 7 bases between them. The CDR3 contains 15 residues. This chain's CDR3 is CASSQDTGSNQPQHF. Here the CDR3 DNA reads TGCGCCAGCAGCCAAGATACAGGGAGCAATCAGCCCCAGCATTTT.

The rearrangement joins TRBV28 to TRBJ1-2; TRBD1 matches 7 bases. The CDR3 length is 12 residues. V was clipped by 10 bases and J by 6 bases; unmatched bases: 8. Germline CDR1 is MDHEN and CDR2 is SYDVKM. CDR3: CATTDREDGYTF. The CDR3 DNA reads TGTGCCACCACTGACAGGGAAGATGGCTACACCTTC.

The gene calls are TRBV28 and TRBJ2-5; 9 bases fit TRBD2. The junction had 14 bases not matched to a gene; V was cut back by 3 bases and J by 9 bases. CDR1 and CDR2 from the germline V gene are MDHEN and SYDVKM. The CDR3 loop spans 16 amino acids. The CDR3 region is CASSFRGLAQPGAQYF. The CDR3 region has the DNA TGTGCCAGCAGTTTCAGGGGACTAGCCCAACCGGGGGCCCAGTACTTC.

The chain links TRBV10-2 to TRBJ2-1; TRBD2 agrees at 9 bases. Germline CDR1 WSHSY, CDR2 SAAADI. CDR3 length: 16 amino acids. With 6 bases clipped from V and 4 bases from J, the junction kept 10 bases outside the gene matches. CDR3 amino acids: CASRGALAGDYNEQFF. The CDR3 DNA reads as TGCGCCAGCAGGGGGGCTTTAGCGGGGGATTACAATGAGCAGTTCTTC.

The rearrangement joins TRBV7-8 to TRBJ2-5; perhaps TRBD2 as D (5 bases). CDR3 length: 15 residues. V lost 3 bases and J 3 bases, leaving 14 bases between the germline ends. Germline values: CDR1 SGHVS, CDR2 FQNEAQ. CDR3 nucleotide sequence: TGTGCCAGCAGCTTGTACGGGGTCGTAAAAGAGACCCAGTACTTC. It encodes CASSLYGVVKETQYF.

The V call is TRBV19, the J call TRBJ1-5; D remains unclear. The V end lost 5 bases, the J end lost 2 bases, and 10 bases lay between the germline ends. This CDR3 has 14 amino acids. Germline loops: CDR1 LNHDA, CDR2 SQIVND (reference sequence). The DNA of the CDR3 is TGTGCCAGTAGTCACTCAGCGGGCAATCAGCCCCAGCATTTT. Translation gives CASSHSAGNQPQHF.

On this clone itself: This CDR3 is also generated by other DNA sequences in the sample. The CDR3 DNA follows: TGTGCCAGCAGCGTCTCACCCCTGCGGACAGATAATTCACCCCTCCACTTT. This codes for CASSVSPLRTDNSPLHF. The rearrangement links TRBV9 to TRBJ1-6, with D maybe TRBD1 (6 bases). V was cut by 2 bases and J by 5 bases, with 17 bases left in between. Germline V CDR1 and CDR2: SGDLS, YYNGEE. The CDR3 is made up of 17 amino acids.

The rearrangement joins TRBV5-5 to TRBJ1-5; tentative D call: TRBD1 (6 bases). V lost 0 bases and J 4 bases, leaving 14 bases between the germline ends. Germline CDR1 SGHKS, CDR2 YYEKEE (reference sequence). The CDR3 spans 16 residues. CDR3 DNA sequence: TGTGCCAGCAGCTTGGACGGCAGGGGACAAAATCAGCCCCAGCATTTT. It codes for CASSLDGRGQNQPQHF.

V is TRBV5-1 and J is TRBJ2-7, with 9 nucleotides matching TRBD1. This CDR3 is 16 amino acids long. V was pared by 3 bases and J by 1 base, with 8 bases of the junction left unmatched. Germline-derived CDR1 and CDR2 are SGHRS and YFSETQ. The CDR3 loop reads CASSSGRGTGSYEQYF. CDR3 coding DNA: TGCGCCAGCAGCTCCGGCCGGGGGACAGGGTCCTACGAGCAGTACTTC. Drawing the rest from reference TRBV5-1 and TRBJ2-7, the complete variable domain is KAGVTQTPRYLIKTRGQQVTLSCSPISGHRSVSWYQQTPGQGLQFLFEYFSETQRNKGNFPGRFSGRQFSNSRSEMNVSTLELGDSALYLCASSSGRGTGSYEQYFGPGTRLTVT.